The 21 T cell receptor beta chains below were found in one sample sequenced in a study of T cell responses to AZD1222 COVID-19 vaccine. Measured with immunoSEQ multiplex PCR; TCRdb has only the in-frame clones, and not every one. This table holds about 150,000 clones, roughly 90% found once. The sequenced sample was peripheral blood, obtained 28 days after the second AZD1222 dose. The source is an adult who received the AZD1222 COVID-19 vaccine.

The gene calls are TRBV20-1 and TRBJ2-2; D not resolved. V was pared by 2 bases and J by 3 bases, with 1 base between. Germline V gene sequence: CDR1 DFQATT, CDR2 SNEGSKA (reference sequence). CDR3 length: 11 residues. CDR3 in amino acids: CSARYTGELFF. The CDR3 region has the DNA TGCAGTGCTAGATACACCGGGGAGCTGTTTTTT.

The chain employs TRBV6-1 and TRBJ2-4, with 7 bases identical to TRBD1. This CDR3 spans 15 amino acids. V shed 2 bases, J shed 1 base, and the junction held 2 bases outside the gene matches. Germline values: CDR1 MNHNS, CDR2 SASEGT. The chain's CDR3 is CASSESRGAKNIQYF. CDR3 DNA sequence: TGTGCCAGCAGTGAAAGCAGGGGGGCCAAAAACATTCAGTACTTC.

This clone was seen just once. The chain recombines TRBV6-4 with TRBJ2-1; 9 bases match TRBD2. Germline V gene lookup returns CDR1 MRHNA and CDR2 SNTAGT. The CDR3 has 17 amino acids. After removal of 5 bases from V and 3 bases from J, the junction contained 11 bases not matched to a gene. This CDR3 is CASSREGGRADYNEQFF. The CDR3 bases are TGTGCCAGCAGTAGGGAAGGCGGGAGGGCCGACTACAATGAGCAGTTCTTC.

The chain carries TRBV3-1 (or the pseudogene TRBV3-2) and TRBJ1-3; TRBD1 agrees at 7 bases. CDR3 size: 16 residues. J lost 0 bases, V lost 3 bases, and 5 bases had no gene match. The germline V gene has CDR1 LGHDT and CDR2 YNNKEL (reference sequence). The CDR3 region is CASSHPGTDSGNTIYF. The CDR3, as DNA: TGTGCCAGCAGCCACCCCGGGACAGACTCTGGAAACACCATATATTTT.

The chain has TRBV3-1 (or the pseudogene TRBV3-2) and TRBJ2-3; D ambiguous. Between the trimmed V and J ends, which lost 6 bases and 1 base, there was a span of 8 bases. This CDR3 has 13 residues. Germline V gene data show CDR1 as LGHDT and CDR2 as YNNKEL (reference sequence). The CDR3 DNA sequence: TGTGCCAGCAGGACCCGGTGCACAGATACGCAGTATTTT. Translated: CASRTRCTDTQYF.

The chain uses TRBV27 and TRBJ2-1; 9 nucleotides align to TRBD2. From germline, CDR1 is MNHEY and CDR2 SMNVEV (reference sequence). This CDR3 has 17 residues. The J segment lost 6 bases and the V segment lost 3 bases, leaving 12 bases of the junction unmatched. CDR3 in amino acids: CASSFGGRAILGNEQFF. CDR3 DNA sequence: TGTGCCAGCAGTTTCGGCGGGAGGGCCATTTTAGGCAATGAGCAGTTCTTC.

The chain has TRBV6-2 or TRBV6-3 and TRBJ1-2; 8 bases align to TRBD1. This CDR3 region has 15 residues. Germline V gene lookup returns CDR1 MNHEY and CDR2 SVGEGT. V gave up 6 bases and J gave up 3 bases; unmatched junction bases: 9. The CDR3 DNA reads TGTGCCAGCAGCTGGGGACAGGCTGGGGACTATGGCTACACCTTC. It translates to CASSWGQAGDYGYTF.

The rearrangement uses TRBV5-5 and TRBJ1-2; D unclear. Trimming cost V 2 bases and J 5 bases, with 10 bases left between them. The CDR3 covers 13 residues. The germline V gene has CDR1 SGHKS and CDR2 YYEKEE (reference sequence). CDR3 sequence (DNA): TGTGCCAGCAGCTTTAACCCCGGGTATGGCTACACCTTC. Translation gives CASSFNPGYGYTF.

The DNA of the CDR3 is TGTGCCAGCAGCTTACCCTGGGGTGGACACACAGATACGCAGTATTTT. This translates into CASSLPWGGHTDTQYF. The V gene is TRBV5-4, the J gene TRBJ2-3, with D possibly TRBD1 on 5 matching bases. V lost 2 bases and J 2 bases, leaving 15 bases between the germline ends. CDR3 length equals 16 residues. Per the germline V gene, CDR1 is SGHNT and CDR2 is YYREEE (reference sequence).

The chain employs TRBV7-8 and TRBJ2-6, with D perhaps TRBD2 (5 bases). The CDR3 loop spans 16 amino acids. V shed 2 bases and J shed 4 bases, with 12 bases lying between them. The germline V gene encodes CDR1 SGHVS and CDR2 FQNEAQ. CDR3 nucleotide sequence: TGTGCCAGCAGCTTAATGGGAGTGTCCGGGGCCAACGTCCTGACTTTC. Protein: CASSLMGVSGANVLTF.

This clone was counted a single time. The V and J genes are TRBV10-2 and TRBJ2-7, with TRBD2 matching 7 bases. The trim removed 0 bases at V and 6 bases at J, leaving 8 bases unmatched. Germline values: CDR1 WSHSY, CDR2 SAAADI. The CDR3 extends over 15 amino acids. CDR3 DNA sequence: TGCGCCAGCAGTGAGTCGATAGCGGGTGGTAGCGAGCAGTACTTC. This codes for CASSESIAGGSEQYF.

DNA for the CDR3: TGTGCCAGTAGTATAAGGTCTAGGACAGATAGCAATCAGCCCCAGCATTTT. Protein: CASSIRSRTDSNQPQHF. The V gene is TRBV19, the J gene TRBJ1-5; D is perhaps TRBD1 (6 bases). The germline V and J ends were trimmed by 2 bases and 0 bases, with 14 bases remaining between them. Germline loops: CDR1 LNHDA, CDR2 SQIVND (reference sequence). The CDR3 totals 17 residues.

V gene TRBV7-2 combines with J gene TRBJ2-3, with a tentative D call TRBD2 (5 bases). CDR3 length equals 16 residues. CDR1 SGHTA and CDR2 FQGNSA come from the germline V gene. The germline V and J ends were trimmed by 0 bases and 6 bases, with 16 bases remaining between them. CDR3 loop: CASSLAWGSIADTQYF. The CDR3 DNA reads TGTGCCAGCAGCTTAGCATGGGGAAGCATAGCGGATACGCAGTATTTT.

The CDR3 DNA sequence: TGTGCCAGCAGTACGACAGGGGGGTCGGAGACCCAGTACTTC. This gives the protein CASSTTGGSETQYF. V is TRBV7-9 and J is TRBJ2-5, with 9 bases identical to TRBD1. Germline CDR1 reads SEHNR; CDR2 reads FQNEAQ (reference sequence). J lost 5 bases, V lost 6 bases, and 7 bases had no gene match. This CDR3 is 14 amino acids long.

The J gene is TRBJ1-6, the V gene TRBV23-1, with D perhaps TRBD1 (5 bases). TRBV23-1 is noted as an ORF with a role that remains uncertain. CDR3 size: 15 residues. V was trimmed by 10 bases and J by 8 bases, leaving 21 bases between them. The CDR3 DNA sequence: TGCGCCAACGGGGGAGGGCCCGTCCCCGATTCACCCCTCCACTTT. Translating it yields CANGGGPVPDSPLHF.

The chain uses TRBV5-4 and TRBJ2-1, with D tentatively TRBD1 or TRBD2 (5 bases each). The CDR3 extends over 15 amino acids. CDR1 is SGHNT, CDR2 YYREEE, per germline (reference sequence). Trimming stripped 1 base from V and 7 bases from J, with 15 bases between. The CDR3 DNA sequence: TGTGCCAGCAGCTTGATGGGGGAGCTAGTGAATGAGCAGTTCTTC. This encodes CASSLMGELVNEQFF.

The rearrangement uses TRBV6-2 or TRBV6-3 and TRBJ1-5, with 9 bases matching TRBD1. The CDR3 sequence is 15 residues long. J gave up 2 bases and V 6 bases, and 5 bases lay outside the gene matches. CDR1 MNHEY and CDR2 SVGEGT come from the germline V gene. The CDR3 is CASSPRDRGNQPQHF. The CDR3 nucleotides read TGTGCCAGCAGCCCTAGGGACAGGGGCAATCAGCCCCAGCATTTT.

The rearrangement uses TRBV7-9 and TRBJ1-1; D is perhaps TRBD1 (6 bases). Trimming cost V 4 bases and J 5 bases, with 8 bases left between them. The CDR3 is made up of 12 amino acids. Germline CDR1 SEHNR, CDR2 FQNEAQ (reference sequence). Written as DNA, the CDR3 is TGTGCCAGCAGCTCCCAGGGGACTGAAGCTTTCTTT. Translated: CASSSQGTEAFF.

This clone showed up just once. The chain joins TRBV7-9 to TRBJ2-1; D is ambiguous. The CDR3 is 12 residues long. Germline CDR1 and CDR2: SEHNR and FQNEAQ (reference sequence). V was shortened by 1 base and J by 5 bases, with 3 bases between the two germline ends. CDR3 region: CASSLDDNEQFF. In DNA, the CDR3 is TGTGCCAGCAGCTTAGACGACAATGAGCAGTTCTTC.

The J gene is TRBJ1-1, the V gene TRBV12-5; 7 bases are a match to TRBD1. Germline V CDR1 and CDR2: LGHNT, FRNRAP. The CDR3 has 12 residues. After removal of 10 bases from V and 1 base from J, the junction contained 3 bases not matched to a gene. The CDR3 DNA reads TGTGCTACGCGACAGGGGAACACTGAAGCTTTCTTT. Translation: CATRQGNTEAFF.

The CDR3 sequence is CASSQGASRVDEQFF. The CDR3 DNA sequence: TGTGCCAGCAGCCAGGGGGCGAGTAGGGTAGATGAGCAGTTCTTC. V gene TRBV6-2 or TRBV6-3 combines with J gene TRBJ2-1; 8 bases are a match to TRBD1. The CDR3 has 15 amino acids. The germline gives CDR1 MNHEY, CDR2 SVGEGT. The trim removed 6 bases at V and 8 bases at J, leaving 12 bases unmatched.